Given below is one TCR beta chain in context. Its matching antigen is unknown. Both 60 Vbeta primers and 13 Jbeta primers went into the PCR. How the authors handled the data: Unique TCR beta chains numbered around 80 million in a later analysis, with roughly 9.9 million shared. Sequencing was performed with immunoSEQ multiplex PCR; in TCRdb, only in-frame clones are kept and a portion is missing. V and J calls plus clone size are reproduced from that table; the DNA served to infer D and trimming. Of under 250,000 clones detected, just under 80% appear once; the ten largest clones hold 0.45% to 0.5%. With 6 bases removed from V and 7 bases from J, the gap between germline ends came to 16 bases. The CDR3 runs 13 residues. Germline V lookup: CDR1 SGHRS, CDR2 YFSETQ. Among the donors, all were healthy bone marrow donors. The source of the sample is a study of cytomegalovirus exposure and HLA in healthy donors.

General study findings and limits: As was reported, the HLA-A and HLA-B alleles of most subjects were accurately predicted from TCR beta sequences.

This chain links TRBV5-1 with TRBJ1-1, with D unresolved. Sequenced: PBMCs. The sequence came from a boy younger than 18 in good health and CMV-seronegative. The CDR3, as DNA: TGCGCCAGCACTCTATCGAGGGTTCTTGAAGCTTTCTTT. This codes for CASTLSRVLEAFF. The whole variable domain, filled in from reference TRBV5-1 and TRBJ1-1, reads KAGVTQTPRYLIKTRGQQVTLSCSPISGHRSVSWYQQTPGQGLQFLFEYFSETQRNKGNFPGRFSGRQFSNSRSEMNVSTLELGDSALYLCASTLSRVLEAFFGQGTRLTVV.